A selection of T cell receptor beta chains follows, all from one sample in a study of T cell responses to AZD1222 COVID-19 vaccine. TCRdb's copy holds only in-frame clones and misses some; the assay was immunoSEQ multiplex PCR. Of 150,000 or so clones in the sample, around 86% were seen once. Specimen: peripheral blood, collected 28 days after the second AZD1222 dose. The receptors were sampled from an adult who received the AZD1222 COVID-19 vaccine. Each CDR3 is given with its conserved first and last residue. The D gene is left open where the match is weak. Expanded clones are given a class, and other clones once, few, many or no size at all.

DNA: TGTGCCAGCTCACCAAACAGGGGGCATATCTATGGCTACACCTTC; CDR3: CASSPNRGHIYGYTF; size: -; V: TRBV18; J: TRBJ1-2; D: TRBD1
DNA: TGTGCCAGCAGTGTGACAGGGGGCCCAGATACGCAGTATTTT; CDR3: CASSVTGGPDTQYF; size: once; V: TRBV28; J: TRBJ2-3; D: TRBD1
DNA: TGTGCCAGCAGCTCCCGGGACAGCTCGTACGGGGAGCTGTTTTTT; CDR3: CASSSRDSSYGELFF; size: -; V: TRBV13; J: TRBJ2-2; D: TRBD1
DNA: TGTGCCAGCAGCTCCTGGGGGCCTCAGTATTTT; CDR3: CASSSWGPQYF; size: -; V: TRBV7-9; J: TRBJ2-3; D: -
DNA: TGCGCCAGCAGCCAAACCCGGACAGGGGGCGCGGGGTGGAACACTGAAGCTTTCTTT; CDR3: CASSQTRTGGAGWNTEAFF; size: -; V: TRBV4-3; J: TRBJ1-1; D: TRBD1
DNA: TGTGCCAGCAGCCTGGACAGGACCATTAAAGCTTTCTTT; CDR3: CASSLDRTIKAFF; size: -; V: TRBV11-1; J: TRBJ1-1; D: TRBD1
DNA: TGTGCCAGCAGCCCTGGGAACTACGAGCAGTACTTC; CDR3: CASSPGNYEQYF; size: -; V: TRBV7-2; J: TRBJ2-7; D: -
DNA: TGTGCCAGCAGTTTATCAGGGTACTCCTACAATGAGCAGTTCTTC; CDR3: CASSLSGYSYNEQFF; size: -; V: TRBV28; J: TRBJ2-1; D: -
DNA: TGTGCCAGCAGCTTAGTTGTAGGTCCGGGGAATGAGCAGTTCTTC; CDR3: CASSLVVGPGNEQFF; size: -; V: TRBV5-4; J: TRBJ2-1; D: -
DNA: TGCGCCAGCAGCCAACCTCAGGGGGCTCAGATCGGAGACTATGGCTACACCTTC; CDR3: CASSQPQGAQIGDYGYTF; size: -; V: TRBV4-1; J: TRBJ1-2; D: TRBD1
DNA: TGCAGTGCTACTACTGGAAACACCATATATTTT; CDR3: CSATTGNTIYF; size: -; V: TRBV20-1; J: TRBJ1-3; D: -
DNA: TGTGCCAGCAGTTTCCGACTAGCGGGAGGGCGGAATGAGCAGTTCTTC; CDR3: CASSFRLAGGRNEQFF; size: few; V: TRBV27; J: TRBJ2-1; D: TRBD2
DNA: TGCGCCAGCAGCCAAGATCTGGGAGAAGAAAAACTGTTTTTT; CDR3: CASSQDLGEEKLFF; size: -; V: TRBV4-3; J: TRBJ1-4; D: -
DNA: TGTGCCACCAGTCGCGGGAGAACACAAGAGACCCAGTACTTC; CDR3: CATSRGRTQETQYF; size: once; V: TRBV24-1; J: TRBJ2-5; D: TRBD2
DNA: TGTGCCAGCAGCCAAGGCGGGTGGAACACCGGGGAGCTGTTTTTT; CDR3: CASSQGGWNTGELFF; size: -; V: TRBV3-1/TRBV3-2; J: TRBJ2-2; D: -
DNA: TGTGCCAGCAGCGACATAGCGGGACGGTCCTACGAGCAGTACTTC; CDR3: CASSDIAGRSYEQYF; size: -; V: TRBV11-2; J: TRBJ2-7; D: TRBD2
DNA: TGTGCCAGCTCACCGGTGGGAGGGGATACTGAAGCTTTCTTT; CDR3: CASSPVGGDTEAFF; size: once; V: TRBV18; J: TRBJ1-1; D: -
DNA: TGTGCCTGGAGTGTACCCCTAGCAGGCTCCTACAATGAGCAGTTCTTC; CDR3: CAWSVPLAGSYNEQFF; size: -; V: TRBV30; J: TRBJ2-1; D: -
DNA: TGTGCCAGCGACAAGGAAGATTCCTACGAGCAGTACTTC; CDR3: CASDKEDSYEQYF; size: once; V: TRBV2; J: TRBJ2-7; D: -